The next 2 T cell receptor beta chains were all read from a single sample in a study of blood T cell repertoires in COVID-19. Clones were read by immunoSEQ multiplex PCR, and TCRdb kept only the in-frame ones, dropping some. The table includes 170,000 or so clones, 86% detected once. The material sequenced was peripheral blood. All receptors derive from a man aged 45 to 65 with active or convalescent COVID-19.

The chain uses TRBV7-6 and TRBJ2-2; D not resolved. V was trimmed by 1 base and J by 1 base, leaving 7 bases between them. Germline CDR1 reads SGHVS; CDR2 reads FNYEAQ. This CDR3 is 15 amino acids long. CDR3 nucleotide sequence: TGTGCCAGCAGCTTAGTCTCTATGAACACCGGGGAGCTGTTTTTT. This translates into CASSLVSMNTGELFF.

CDR3 nucleotide sequence: TGTGCCAGCGGACAGGGGAGTTCACCCCTCCACTTT. It codes for CASGQGSSPLHF. The J gene is TRBJ1-6, the V gene TRBV9; TRBD1 matches at 9 bases. Trimming cost V 7 bases and J 9 bases; bases outside gene matches: 2. Germline V CDR1 and CDR2: SGDLS, YYNGEE. The CDR3 covers 12 residues. Drawing the rest from reference TRBV9 and TRBJ1-6, the complete variable domain is DSGVTQTPKHLITATGQRVTLRCSPRSGDLSVYWYQQSLDQGLQFLIQYYNGEERAKGNILERFSAQQFPDLHSELNLSSLELGDSALYFCASGQGSSPLHFGNGTRLTVT.